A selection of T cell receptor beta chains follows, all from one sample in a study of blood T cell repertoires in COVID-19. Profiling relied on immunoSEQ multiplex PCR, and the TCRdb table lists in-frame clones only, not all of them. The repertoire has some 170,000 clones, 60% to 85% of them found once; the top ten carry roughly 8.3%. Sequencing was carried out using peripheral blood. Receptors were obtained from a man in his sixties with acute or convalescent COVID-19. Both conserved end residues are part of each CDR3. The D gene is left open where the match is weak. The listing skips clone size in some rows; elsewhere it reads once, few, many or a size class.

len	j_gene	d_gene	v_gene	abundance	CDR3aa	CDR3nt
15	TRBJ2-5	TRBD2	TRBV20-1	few	CSASPSGGYQETQYF	TGCAGTGCTAGTCCCAGCGGGGGGTACCAAGAGACCCAGTACTTC
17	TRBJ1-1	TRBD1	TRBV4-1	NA	CASSQDSAGGFRAEAFF	TGCGCCAGCAGCCAAGATTCGGCAGGGGGCTTTCGGGCTGAAGCTTTCTTT
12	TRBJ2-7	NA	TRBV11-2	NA	CASSSLSYEQYF	TGTGCCAGCAGCTCTTTATCCTACGAGCAGTACTTC
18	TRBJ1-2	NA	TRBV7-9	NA	CASSPQGRAGPLDYGYTF	TGTGCCAGCAGCCCTCAGGGGAGGGCAGGGCCCCTCGACTATGGCTACACCTTC
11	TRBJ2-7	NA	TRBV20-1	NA	CSATSNVEQYF	TGCAGTGCTACTTCTAACGTCGAGCAGTACTTC
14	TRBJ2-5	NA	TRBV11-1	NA	CASSLGGSQETQYF	TGTGCCAGCAGCTTAGGGGGCAGCCAAGAGACCCAGTACTTC
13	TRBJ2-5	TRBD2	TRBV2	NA	CASRRTSQETQYF	TGTGCCAGCAGAAGGACTAGCCAAGAGACCCAGTACTTC
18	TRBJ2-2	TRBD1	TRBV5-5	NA	CASSSETGALRRAGELFF	TGTGCCAGCAGCTCCGAGACAGGGGCCCTCAGAAGGGCCGGGGAGCTGTTTTTT
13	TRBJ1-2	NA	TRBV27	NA	CASSQGINYGYTF	TGTGCCAGCAGTCAGGGAATTAACTATGGCTACACCTTC
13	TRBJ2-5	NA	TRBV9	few	CASSVASGETQYF	TGTGCCAGCAGCGTAGCTTCGGGGGAGACCCAGTACTTC
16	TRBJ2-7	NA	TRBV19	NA	CASSMVGGSLAYEQYF	TGTGCCAGTAGTATGGTAGGAGGGAGTTTGGCCTACGAGCAGTACTTC
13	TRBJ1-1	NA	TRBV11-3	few	CASSVVGNTEAFF	TGTGCCAGCAGCGTAGTCGGGAACACTGAAGCTTTCTTT
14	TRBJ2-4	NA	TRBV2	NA	CASRMAPDRDIQYF	TGTGCCAGCAGGATGGCCCCAGACAGAGACATTCAGTACTTC
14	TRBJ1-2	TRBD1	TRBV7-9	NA	CASSSRDRGDGYTF	TGTGCCAGCAGCTCCCGGGACAGGGGGGATGGCTACACCTTC
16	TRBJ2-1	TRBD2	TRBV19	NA	CASSPYAGGSYNEQFF	TGTGCCAGTAGTCCTTATGCGGGGGGCTCCTACAATGAGCAGTTCTTC
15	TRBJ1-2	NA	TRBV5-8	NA	CASSLDVWLGLGYTF	TGTGCCAGCAGCCTGGACGTTTGGCTTGGCCTTGGCTACACCTTC
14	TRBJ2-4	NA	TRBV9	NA	CASSPEGQGNIQYF	TGTGCCAGCAGCCCCGAAGGGCAGGGAAACATTCAGTACTTC
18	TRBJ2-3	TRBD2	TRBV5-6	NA	CASSLFLAGGRGTDTQYF	TGTGCCAGCAGCTTGTTCCTAGCGGGGGGGCGTGGCACAGATACGCAGTATTTT
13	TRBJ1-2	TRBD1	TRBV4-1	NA	CASSQRQGYGYTF	TGCGCCAGCAGCCAACGACAGGGCTATGGCTACACCTTC
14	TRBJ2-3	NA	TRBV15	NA	CATSEASSTDTQYF	TGTGCCACCAGCGAGGCGTCGAGCACAGATACGCAGTATTTT
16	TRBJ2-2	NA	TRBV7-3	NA	CASSLRVGPNTGELFF	TGTGCCAGCAGCTTGAGGGTTGGTCCGAACACCGGGGAGCTGTTTTTT
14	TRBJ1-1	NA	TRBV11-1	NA	CASSLAVAPGEAFF	TGTGCCAGCAGCTTAGCGGTTGCACCGGGGGAAGCTTTCTTT
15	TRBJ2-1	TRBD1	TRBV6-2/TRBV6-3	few	CASSPTGTGYNEQFF	TGTGCCAGCAGCCCAACCGGGACAGGGTACAATGAGCAGTTCTTC
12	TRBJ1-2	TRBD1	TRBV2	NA	CASHRGVEGYTF	TGTGCCAGCCACAGGGGTGTGGAGGGCTACACCTTC
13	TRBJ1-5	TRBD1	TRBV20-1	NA	CSASGTVNQPQHF	TGCAGTGCTAGTGGGACAGTCAATCAGCCCCAGCATTTT
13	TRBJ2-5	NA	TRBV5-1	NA	CASSLGREKTQYF	TGCGCCAGCAGCTTGGGAAGGGAGAAGACCCAGTACTTC
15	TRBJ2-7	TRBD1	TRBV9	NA	CASSQSTGGTYEQYF	TGTGCCAGCAGTCAGTCGACAGGGGGGACCTACGAGCAGTACTTC
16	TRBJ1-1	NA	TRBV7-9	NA	CASSKGRVSMNTEAFF	TGTGCCAGCAGCAAAGGTCGGGTCTCCATGAACACTGAAGCTTTCTTT
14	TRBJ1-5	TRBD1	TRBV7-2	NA	CASSPQTGDQPQHF	TGTGCCAGCAGCCCTCAGACAGGGGACCAGCCCCAGCATTTT
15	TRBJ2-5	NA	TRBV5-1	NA	CASSFGQKGGETQYF	TGCGCCAGCAGCTTCGGACAGAAGGGTGGGGAGACCCAGTACTTC
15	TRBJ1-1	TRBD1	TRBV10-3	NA	CAIRVDRALYTEAFF	TGTGCCATCAGGGTAGACAGGGCGTTGTACACTGAAGCTTTCTTT
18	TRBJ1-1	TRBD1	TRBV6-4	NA	CASSDPGQGAPTRTEAFF	TGTGCCAGCAGTGACCCGGGACAGGGGGCGCCGACCAGAACTGAAGCTTTCTTT
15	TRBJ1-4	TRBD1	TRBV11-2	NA	CASRMGTGVNEKLFF	TGTGCCAGCAGGATGGGGACAGGGGTAAATGAAAAACTGTTTTTT
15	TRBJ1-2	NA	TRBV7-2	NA	CASSLSRARPYGYTF	TGTGCCAGCAGCTTGTCCAGGGCCCGTCCATATGGCTACACCTTC
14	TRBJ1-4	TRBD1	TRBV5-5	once	CASSLGQGNEKLFF	TGTGCCAGCAGCCTAGGACAGGGGAATGAAAAACTGTTTTTT
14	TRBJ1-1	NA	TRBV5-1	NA	CASWEGRPNTEAFF	TGCGCCAGCTGGGAGGGCAGGCCAAACACTGAAGCTTTCTTT
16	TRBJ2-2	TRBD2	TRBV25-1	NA	CASSEYWTSGTGELFF	TGTGCCAGCAGTGAATATTGGACTAGCGGGACCGGGGAGCTGTTTTTT
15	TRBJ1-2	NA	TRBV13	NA	CASSLLLQGGRGYTF	TGTGCCAGCAGCTTATTGTTGCAGGGAGGGAGAGGCTACACCTTC
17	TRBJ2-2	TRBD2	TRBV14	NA	CASSQVGEGGGTGELFF	TGTGCCAGCAGCCAAGTGGGTGAAGGCGGGGGCACCGGGGAGCTGTTTTTT
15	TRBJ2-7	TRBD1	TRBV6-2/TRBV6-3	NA	CASSYAEQGAGEQYF	TGTGCCAGCAGTTACGCCGAACAGGGGGCGGGGGAGCAGTACTTC
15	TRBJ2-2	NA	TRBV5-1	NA	CASSSEGSNTGELFF	TGCGCCAGCAGCTCGGAGGGCTCGAACACCGGGGAGCTGTTTTTT
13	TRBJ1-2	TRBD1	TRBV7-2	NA	CASSASGGSGYTF	TGTGCCAGCAGCGCTTCAGGGGGCTCGGGCTACACCTTC
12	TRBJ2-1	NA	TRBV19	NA	CASLAVNNEQFF	TGTGCCAGTTTAGCAGTAAACAATGAGCAGTTCTTC
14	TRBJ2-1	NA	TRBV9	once	CASSEWDTYDEQFF	TGTGCCAGCAGCGAGTGGGACACCTACGATGAGCAGTTCTTC
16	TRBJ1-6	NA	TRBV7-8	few	CASSLTARGPENTLHF	TGTGCCAGCAGCTTAACGGCCAGGGGCCCCGAGAACACCCTCCACTTT
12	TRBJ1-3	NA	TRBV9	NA	CASSVTANTIYF	TGTGCCAGCAGCGTAACAGCAAACACCATATATTTT
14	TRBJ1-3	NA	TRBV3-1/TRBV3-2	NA	CASSQLQGGNTIYF	TGTGCCAGCAGCCAATTACAGGGTGGAAACACCATATATTTT
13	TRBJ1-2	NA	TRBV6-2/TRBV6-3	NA	CASSSQGSYGYTF	TGTGCCAGCAGTTCACAGGGTTCCTATGGCTACACCTTC
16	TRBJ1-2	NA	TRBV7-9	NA	CASSARGSGEVYGYTF	TGTGCCAGCAGCGCGAGGGGGTCAGGGGAAGTCTATGGCTACACCTTC
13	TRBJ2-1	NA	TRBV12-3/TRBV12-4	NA	CASRQQGHNEQFF	TGTGCCAGCAGACAACAGGGTCACAATGAGCAGTTCTTC
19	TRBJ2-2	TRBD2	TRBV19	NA	CASSIGTSGGTAPTGELFF	TGTGCCAGTAGTATAGGGACTAGCGGGGGGACAGCCCCCACCGGGGAGCTGTTTTTT
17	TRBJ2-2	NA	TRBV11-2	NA	CASSYNFRGADTGELFF	TGTGCCAGCAGCTACAACTTCAGGGGGGCGGACACCGGGGAGCTGTTTTTT
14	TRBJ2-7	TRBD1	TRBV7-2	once	CASSFGDRGYEQYF	TGTGCCAGCAGCTTTGGGGACAGGGGCTACGAGCAGTACTTC